This section outlines one T cell receptor beta chain sequence together with its context. Authors' data handling: Amplification of reference gene primers was used by the study to estimate nucleated cell counts. The assay was immunoSEQ multiplex PCR, and TCRdb's table has in-frame clones only and misses some. Clone size and V and J calls were adopted from that table, with D and trimming inferred from the DNA. The sample lists 130,000 or so clones; roughly 83% were seen once. The data are from a study of blood T cell repertoires in COVID-19. Study-wide context: Samples came from the United States, Italy and Spain, spanning acute and convalescent COVID-19.

The CDR3 has 16 residues. CDR1 and CDR2 from the germline V gene are MNHEY and SMNVEV (reference sequence). Trimming removed 5 bases from V and 7 bases from J; junction bases left unmatched: 14. The chain recombines TRBV27 with TRBJ2-5; TRBD1 matches 9 bases. What was sequenced was peripheral blood. This clonotype was sampled from a woman of 80 years or more with acute or convalescent COVID-19. The CDR3 DNA follows: TGTGCCAGCAGTCCGACCCGACAGGGGGTGGGCGGGACCCAGTACTTC. Its protein product is CASSPTRQGVGGTQYF.